Listed below are T cell receptor beta chains from one sample, sequenced in a study of cytomegalovirus exposure and HLA in healthy donors. Sequencing used immunoSEQ multiplex PCR; TCRdb keeps in-frame clones, though not all of them. The table includes 140,000 to 150,000 clones, roughly 80% detected once. The source material was PBMCs. The receptors shown here come from a woman aged 35 to 49 in good health and CMV-seronegative. Both conserved end residues are part of each CDR3. Each record gives: J gene, clone size, D gene, V gene, CDR3 protein, CDR3 DNA. D genes are given only for firm matches. Where a row states a size, it is once, few, many or the class of an expanded clone; other rows omit it.

>TRBJ1-1|NA|TRBD1|TRBV18
CASSPRLGDRGLNTEAFF
TGTGCCAGCTCACCCAGATTGGGTGACAGGGGTTTGAACACTGAAGCTTTCTTT
>TRBJ2-3|NA|TRBD2|TRBV7-9
CASSRVTSGGLTDTQYF
TGTGCCAGCAGCAGGGTTACTAGCGGGGGACTCACAGATACGCAGTATTTT
>TRBJ2-3|NA|NA|TRBV2
CASSETTSRVTDTQYF
TGTGCCAGCAGTGAAACTACTAGCAGGGTGACAGATACGCAGTATTTT
>TRBJ2-7|NA|TRBD1|TRBV5-1
CASSGRPTGTGEAEQYF
TGCGCCAGCAGCGGAAGACCTACCGGGACAGGGGAGGCCGAGCAGTACTTC
>TRBJ1-1|few|NA|TRBV7-9
CASRLHRAEDGEAFF
TGTGCCAGCAGACTCCACAGGGCCGAAGATGGGGAAGCTTTCTTT
>TRBJ1-2|NA|TRBD1|TRBV29-1
CSGLTGADGYTF
TGCAGCGGCCTAACAGGGGCAGACGGCTACACCTTC
>TRBJ1-5|NA|TRBD1|TRBV4-1
CASSQDQGAQPQHF
TGCGCCAGCAGCCAAGATCAGGGGGCTCAGCCCCAGCATTTT
>TRBJ2-3|NA|TRBD1|TRBV19
CASRGTGTGSTDTQYF
TGTGCCAGTAGAGGAACCGGGACAGGTAGCACAGATACGCAGTATTTT
>TRBJ1-2|NA|NA|TRBV7-8
CASSSRLGQTYNYGYTF
TGTGCCAGCAGCTCCCGACTTGGACAGACCTATAACTATGGCTACACCTTC
>TRBJ1-5|NA|TRBD1|TRBV19
CASSQSTGVNQPQHF
TGTGCCAGTAGTCAGTCTACAGGGGTCAATCAGCCCCAGCATTTT
>TRBJ1-2|NA|NA|TRBV30
CAWERQSYGYTF
TGTGCCTGGGAGAGACAGAGCTATGGCTACACCTTC
>TRBJ2-7|NA|TRBD2|TRBV9
CASSAGGVEQYF
TGTGCCAGCAGCGCGGGGGGGGTCGAGCAGTACTTC
>TRBJ2-1|few|TRBD2|TRBV5-1
CASSWGLAENEQFF
TGCGCCAGCAGCTGGGGACTAGCGGAAAATGAGCAGTTCTTC
>TRBJ1-1|NA|NA|TRBV25-1
CASSEYQGENTEAFF
TGTGCCAGCAGTGAATATCAAGGGGAGAACACTGAAGCTTTCTTT
>TRBJ2-1|once|TRBD1|TRBV6-1
CASSEAGQGAEGQFF
TGTGCCAGCAGTGAAGCGGGACAGGGGGCTGAAGGGCAGTTCTTC
>TRBJ2-7|NA|NA|TRBV18
CASSPRGFPVPLSYEQYF
TGTGCCAGCTCACCACGAGGATTCCCGGTACCCCTCTCCTACGAGCAGTACTTC
>TRBJ1-2|NA|TRBD1|TRBV10-1
CASGPGQLNYGYTF
TGCGCCAGCGGGCCGGGACAGCTAAACTATGGCTACACCTTC
>TRBJ2-3|NA|NA|TRBV13
CASSSGAFTSRGTDTQYF
TGTGCCAGCAGCTCAGGGGCCTTTACTAGCCGGGGAACAGATACGCAGTATTTT
>TRBJ2-3|NA|NA|TRBV18
CASSPLHGRQGTDTQYF
TGTGCCAGCTCACCGCTCCACGGCAGGCAGGGCACAGATACGCAGTATTTT
>TRBJ2-3|NA|NA|TRBV27
CASSPSSGGTDTQYF
TGTGCCAGCAGTCCATCCTCGGGGGGCACAGATACGCAGTATTTT
>TRBJ2-4|NA|TRBD2|TRBV2
CASSELQAGSAKNIQYF
TGTGCCAGCAGTGAGCTCCAAGCGGGGTCGGCCAAAAACATTCAGTACTTC
>TRBJ2-2|NA|NA|TRBV7-9
CASSLWSTGELFF
TGTGCCAGCAGCTTATGGAGCACCGGGGAGCTGTTTTTT
>TRBJ2-7|NA|NA|TRBV5-4
CASSWGERAKFYEQYF
TGTGCCAGCAGCTGGGGGGAGCGGGCCAAGTTTTACGAGCAGTACTTC
>TRBJ2-7|NA|NA|TRBV7-9
CASSLLGGPLLEQYF
TGTGCCAGCAGCTTACTCGGGGGACCCCTCCTGGAGCAGTACTTC
>TRBJ1-5|NA|TRBD1|TRBV19
CASSIGQGPSNQPQHF
TGTGCCAGTAGTATTGGACAGGGCCCCAGCAATCAGCCCCAGCATTTT
>TRBJ2-1|NA|NA|TRBV11-2
CASSLASSYNEQFF
TGTGCCAGCAGCTTAGCCTCTTCCTACAATGAGCAGTTCTTC
>TRBJ2-7|NA|NA|TRBV14
CASSQETGASYEQYF
TGTGCCAGCAGCCAAGAGACGGGTGCCTCCTACGAGCAGTACTTC
>TRBJ1-6|NA|TRBD1|TRBV7-9
CSSRPGTGNSPLHF
TGTTCCAGCAGGCCCGGGACAGGGAATTCACCCCTCCACTTT
>TRBJ2-1|NA|TRBD2|TRBV2
CASSGLAGEGEQFF
TGTGCCAGCAGTGGACTAGCGGGAGAAGGTGAGCAGTTCTTC
>TRBJ2-5|once|TRBD1|TRBV28
CASGVGTGRGEQYF
TGTGCCAGCGGAGTCGGGACAGGGCGCGGGGAGCAGTACTTC
>TRBJ2-2|once|TRBD2|TRBV2
CASSEAPTSGANTGELFF
TGTGCCAGCAGTGAAGCTCCGACTAGCGGGGCTAACACCGGGGAGCTGTTTTTT
>TRBJ2-3|NA|TRBD2|TRBV7-6
CASSTPGGGPDTQYF
TGTGCCAGCAGCACCCCGGGGGGTGGACCAGATACGCAGTATTTT
>TRBJ2-5|NA|TRBD1|TRBV6-1
CASSEWWGQAGETQYF
TGTGCCAGCAGTGAATGGTGGGGACAGGCAGGGGAGACCCAGTACTTC
>TRBJ2-7|NA|NA|TRBV6-1
CARRLRYEQYF
TGTGCCAGACGGTTGCGCTACGAGCAGTACTTC
>TRBJ2-2|NA|TRBD1|TRBV7-9
CASSYPGQTGELFF
TGTGCCAGCAGCTACCCGGGACAGACCGGGGAGCTGTTTTTT
>TRBJ2-1|NA|TRBD2|TRBV6-1
CASSETSGSSYNEQFF
TGTGCCAGCAGTGAGACTAGCGGGAGCTCCTACAATGAGCAGTTCTTC
>TRBJ1-1|NA|NA|TRBV10-3
CAISPRQDGAEAFF
TGTGCCATCAGTCCGCGACAGGATGGGGCGGAAGCTTTCTTT
>TRBJ2-5|NA|NA|TRBV5-6
CASSPTGEGETQYF
TGTGCCAGCAGCCCGACAGGGGAGGGAGAGACCCAGTACTTC
>TRBJ1-2|NA|NA|TRBV4-1
CASSQAGVGNYGYTF
TGCGCCAGCAGCCAAGCAGGGGTCGGTAACTATGGCTACACCTTC
>TRBJ2-7|NA|TRBD1|TRBV29-1
CSVEDRQGAREQYF
TGCAGCGTTGAAGATCGACAGGGGGCGCGAGAGCAGTACTTC
>TRBJ1-1|NA|NA|TRBV7-2
CASSLPARGLRNTEAFF
TGTGCCAGCAGCTTACCAGCCAGGGGTCTCCGGAACACTGAAGCTTTCTTT
>TRBJ2-7|NA|TRBD2|TRBV5-1
CASSLVSGGNYEQYF
TGCGCCAGCAGCTTGGTCTCGGGGGGAAACTACGAGCAGTACTTC
>TRBJ1-5|NA|TRBD1|TRBV4-1
CASSQLIQDGTGSNQPQHF
TGCGCCAGCAGCCAACTCATCCAGGACGGGACAGGGAGCAATCAGCCCCAGCATTTT
>TRBJ2-3|NA|TRBD2|TRBV27
CASSSKLAGITDTQYF
TGTGCCAGCAGTTCTAAGCTAGCGGGAATCACAGATACGCAGTATTTT
>TRBJ1-1|few|NA|TRBV7-2
CASSFSSGSFEAFF
TGTGCCAGCAGCTTCAGTTCAGGATCCTTTGAAGCTTTCTTT
>TRBJ2-5|once|TRBD1|TRBV6-1
CASSEALGQRSQYF
TGTGCCAGCAGTGAAGCTCTGGGACAGCGGTCCCAGTACTTC
>TRBJ2-5|NA|TRBD2|TRBV2
CASSVTSGRSGETQYF
TGTGCCAGCAGTGTGACTAGCGGGAGGTCTGGAGAGACCCAGTACTTC
>TRBJ2-7|NA|TRBD1|TRBV11-2
CASSLGGTGSYEQYF
TGTGCCAGCAGCTTAGGCGGGACAGGATCCTACGAGCAGTACTTC